This record concerns one T cell receptor (beta chain) sequence. What it binds is not known. CDR1 and CDR2 from the germline V gene are MDHEN and SYDVKM. This CDR3 has 10 amino acids. V lost 7 bases and J 8 bases, leaving 6 bases between the germline ends. Isolation of PBMCs was performed on around 9.7 ml fresh peripheral blood. The data originate from a study of T cells in Graves' hyperthyroidism and ophthalmopathy. Researchers took RNA transcripts and amplified the TCR beta CDR3 regions from them. A set of HTBI primers served as the primers for a first-round RT-PCR of the TCR CDR3. From the multiplex PCR reads, TCRdb called clonotypes with MiXCR, one entry per CDR3 protein. The table has roughly 700,000 distinct CDR3 sequences, approximately 40% seen once. General observations from the study: The blood repertoire included most of the expanded thyroid clonotypes above 0.001. Prediction of ophthalmopathy progression came a median roughly 7.1 months pre-onset.

This sequence originates from a woman aged 40 to 50 with Graves' hyperthyroidism. This sequence joins TRBV28 and TRBJ1-3; D ambiguous. The sequenced sample consisted of blood. The DNA for the CDR3 is TGTGCCAGCAAAGAGGACACCATATATTTT. Translated, it gives CASKEDTIYF.